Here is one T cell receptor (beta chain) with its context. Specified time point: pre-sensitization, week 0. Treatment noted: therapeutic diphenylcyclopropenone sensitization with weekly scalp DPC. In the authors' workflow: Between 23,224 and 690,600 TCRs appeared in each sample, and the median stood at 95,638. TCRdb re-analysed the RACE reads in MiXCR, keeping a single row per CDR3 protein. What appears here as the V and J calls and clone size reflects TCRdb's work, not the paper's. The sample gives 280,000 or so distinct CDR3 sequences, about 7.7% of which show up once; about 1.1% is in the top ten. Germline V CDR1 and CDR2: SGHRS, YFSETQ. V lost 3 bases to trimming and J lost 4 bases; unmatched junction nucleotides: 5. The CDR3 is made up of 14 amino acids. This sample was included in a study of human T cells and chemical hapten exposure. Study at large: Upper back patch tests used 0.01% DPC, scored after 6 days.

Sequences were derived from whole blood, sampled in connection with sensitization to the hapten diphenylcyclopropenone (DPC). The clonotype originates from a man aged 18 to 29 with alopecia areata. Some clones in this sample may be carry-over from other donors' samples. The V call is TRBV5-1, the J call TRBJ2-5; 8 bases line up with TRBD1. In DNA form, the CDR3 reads TGCGCCAGCAGCTGGGCCGGGACAGGAGAGACCCAGTACTTC. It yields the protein CASSWAGTGETQYF. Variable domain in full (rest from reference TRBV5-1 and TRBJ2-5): KAGVTQTPRYLIKTRGQQVTLSCSPISGHRSVSWYQQTPGQGLQFLFEYFSETQRNKGNFPGRFSGRQFSNSRSEMNVSTLELGDSALYLCASSWAGTGETQYFGPGTRLLVL.